These 2 T cell receptor beta chains were sequenced from one sample in a study of blood T cell repertoires in COVID-19. Sequencing was performed with immunoSEQ multiplex PCR; in TCRdb, only in-frame clones are kept and a portion is missing. The sample has 40,000 or so clones, just over 85% seen once. The specimen was peripheral blood. The receptors were gathered from a man aged 40-55 years with active COVID-19.

The chain uses TRBV19 and TRBJ2-6; D might be TRBD1 (5 bases). CDR1 and CDR2 (germline): LNHDA, SQIVND (reference sequence). This CDR3 has 18 amino acids. Trimming took 4 bases from V and 1 from J, leaving 17 bases between them. CDR3 coding DNA: TGTGCCAGTAGTAAGCAGGCCGGTTGGACATCTGGGGCCAACGTCCTGACTTTC. Amino acids: CASSKQAGWTSGANVLTF.

DNA of the CDR3: TGTGCCAGCAGTGAATTGTGGGCCGGGACAGTGTTTGGCTACACCTTC. It yields the protein CASSELWAGTVFGYTF. The V call is TRBV2, the J call TRBJ1-2; TRBD1 matches 7 bases. V dropped 2 bases and J dropped 7; count of bases not matched to a gene: 13. Germline-derived CDR1 and CDR2 are SNHLY and FYNNEI. This CDR3 is built from 16 residues.